These 23 T cell receptor beta chains were sequenced from one sample in a study of shared clonotypes between healthy human individuals. The repertoire was sequenced with immunoSEQ multiplex PCR; TCRdb's copy has only in-frame clones and lacks some. The data hold roughly 2.6 million clones, with around 94% observed a single time. Sequencing was performed on naive CD4+ T cells sorted from blood. Subset denoted: CD45RA+ positively selected. The receptors were sampled from a man between 18 and 35 years old in good health.

V and J are TRBV21-1 and TRBJ2-7. TRBV21-1 is classified as a pseudogene. The CDR3 is 15 residues long. In nucleotides, the CDR3 is TGTGCCAGCAGCCTCTCGGGGACCCCGGGTTACGAGCAGTACTTC. Translating it yields CASSLSGTPGYEQYF.

The V gene is TRBV2, the J gene TRBJ1-6; D may be TRBD1 (6 bases). CDR1 and CDR2 (germline): SNHLY, FYNNEI. The CDR3 sequence is 15 residues long. V lost 5 bases and J lost 6, with 14 bases in between. CDR3 nucleotide sequence: TGTGCCAGCAGTACCACAGGGAACTTTAATTCACCCCTCCACTTT. Translated, it gives CASSTTGNFNSPLHF.

The chain uses TRBV2 and TRBJ2-5; the match to TRBD2 covers 8 bases. After removal of 8 bases from V and 5 bases from J, the junction contained 13 bases not matched to a gene. CDR1 and CDR2 from the germline V gene are SNHLY and FYNNEI. This CDR3 comprises 15 residues. The CDR3 coding sequence is TGTGCCAGCTCCTTCCAGGGACTAGTCTCGGAGACCCAGTACTTC. Protein sequence: CASSFQGLVSETQYF.

Comment on this clone: This CDR3 is also generated by other DNA sequences in the sample. This CDR3 is CASSQDRGTDTQYF. In DNA, the CDR3 is TGCGCCAGCAGCCAAGATCGGGGCACAGATACGCAGTATTTT. The rearrangement links TRBV4-1 to TRBJ2-3; no clear D gene. V was pared by 0 bases and J by 1 base, with 5 bases between. This CDR3 has 14 amino acids. Germline values: CDR1 MGHRA, CDR2 YSYEKL.

This clone was seen only a few times. CDR3 DNA sequence: TGTGCCAGCAGCCAAGGGACAACTAATAATTCACCCCTCCACTTT. Encoded protein: CASSQGTTNNSPLHF. The chain has TRBV14 and TRBJ1-6, with D possibly TRBD1 on 5 matching bases. Between the trimmed V and J ends, which lost 1 base and 5 bases, there was a span of 9 bases. Germline V lookup: CDR1 SGHDN, CDR2 FVKESK. There are 15 residues in the CDR3.

V gene TRBV11-2 combines with J gene TRBJ2-3, with 13 bases fitting TRBD2. Losses at the gene ends were 6 bases for V and 7 bases for J; bases not matched to a gene: 7. The CDR3 runs 15 residues. Germline-derived CDR1 and CDR2 are SGHAT and FQNNGV. CDR3 coding DNA: TGTGCCAGCAGACTAGCGGGGGGGCCGGGGAATACGCAGTATTTT. The encoded protein is CASRLAGGPGNTQYF.

This chain joins TRBV19 and TRBJ1-2; D call uncertain. V shed 3 bases and J shed 5 bases, with 13 bases lying between them. Germline V gives CDR1 LNHDA, CDR2 SQIVND (reference sequence). The CDR3 contains 14 residues. The CDR3, as DNA: TGTGCCAGTAGTATGCCGGGTTCCAATTATGGCTACACCTTC. The encoded protein is CASSMPGSNYGYTF.

This rearrangement joins TRBV30 to TRBJ2-3, with 7 bases matching TRBD1. The CDR3 is made up of 13 amino acids. Per the germline V gene, CDR1 is GTSNPN and CDR2 is SVGIG (reference sequence). V was pared by 2 bases and J by 3 bases, with 2 bases of the junction left unmatched. As DNA, the CDR3 is TGTGCCTGGAGTTCGGGACAGACAGATACGCAGTATTTT. Its protein is CAWSSGQTDTQYF.

The J gene is TRBJ1-1, the V gene TRBV6-1, with D uncertain. V lost 8 bases, J lost 1 base, and 8 bases lay in between. Germline V lookup: CDR1 MNHNS, CDR2 SASEGT. This CDR3 has 12 residues. CDR3 in amino acids: CASLEGNTEAFF. DNA for the CDR3: TGTGCCAGCCTTGAGGGGAACACTGAAGCTTTCTTT.

The chain links TRBV2 to TRBJ2-7, with 9 bases aligning to TRBD1. The CDR3 contains 14 residues. The J segment lost 5 bases and the V segment lost 7 bases, leaving 9 bases of the junction unmatched. Germline V gene lookup returns CDR1 SNHLY and CDR2 FYNNEI. CDR3 nucleotide sequence: TGTGCCAGCAATAGGGACAGGGCATACGACGAGCAGTACTTC. Protein: CASNRDRAYDEQYF. Variable domain in full (rest from reference TRBV2 and TRBJ2-7): EPEVTQTPSHQVTQMGQEVILRCVPISNHLYFYWYRQILGQKVEFLVSFYNNEISEKSEIFDDQFSVERPDGSNFTLKIRSTKLEDSAMYFCASNRDRAYDEQYFGPGTRLTVT.

This clone was seen once. The rearrangement uses TRBV30 and TRBJ2-7; TRBD2 matches at 11 bases. This CDR3 has 14 residues. Germline CDR1 GTSNPN, CDR2 SVGIG (reference sequence). Trimming took 1 base from V and 6 from J; bases not matched to a gene: 5. The CDR3 protein is CAWSATSGISEQYF. As DNA, the CDR3 is TGTGCCTGGAGTGCGACTAGCGGGATCTCCGAGCAGTACTTC.

Turning to this clone: The sample carries other DNA sequences with the same CDR3. This sequence joins TRBV6-5 and TRBJ1-1; TRBD1 matches 11 bases. V trimming: 1 base; J trimming: 5 bases; junction bases outside the gene matches: 3. CDR1 is MNHEY, CDR2 SVGAGI, per germline. The CDR3 is 15 amino acids. CDR3: CASSYWGQGGTEAFF. The CDR3 nucleotides are TGTGCCAGCAGTTACTGGGGACAGGGGGGAACTGAAGCTTTCTTT.

This clone was seen more than once but under ten times. The chain combines TRBV18 with TRBJ1-2; D may be TRBD1 (5 bases). The CDR3 loop spans 13 amino acids. V lost 6 bases and J lost 8, with 16 bases in between. In germline, CDR1 is KGHSH, CDR2 LQKENI. This CDR3 reads CASSSQGTGGYTF. Here the CDR3 DNA reads TGTGCCAGCTCCTCTCAGGGTACCGGAGGCTACACCTTC.

Notes on this clone: Within the sample, other DNA sequences also encode this same CDR3. This chain joins TRBV10-3 and TRBJ2-7; D is possibly TRBD2 (5 bases). The CDR3 runs to 14 residues. Germline V lookup: CDR1 ENHRY, CDR2 SYGVKD. Trimming stripped 4 bases from V and 0 bases from J, with 10 bases between. The CDR3 reads CAISGGPSSYEQYF. The DNA for the CDR3 is TGTGCCATCAGTGGAGGGCCGAGCTCCTACGAGCAGTACTTC.

The genes are TRBV5-1 and TRBJ2-2; D uncertain. Trimming shortened V by 4 bases and J by 4 bases, and 14 bases separated the two germline ends. Germline values: CDR1 SGHRS, CDR2 YFSETQ. This CDR3 spans 15 amino acids. In nucleotides, the CDR3 is TGCGCCAGCAGCCCCGACCCGGGTTCCACCGGGGAGCTGTTTTTT. Amino acids: CASSPDPGSTGELFF.

The chain couples TRBV6-5 to TRBJ2-3; 10 nucleotides line up with TRBD1. V shed 2 bases, J shed 4 bases, and the junction held 3 bases outside the gene matches. The CDR3 contains 15 residues. Germline V CDR1 and CDR2: MNHEY, SVGAGI. CDR3: CASSYGTGDPDTQYF. In DNA form, the CDR3 reads TGTGCCAGCAGTTACGGGACAGGGGACCCAGATACGCAGTATTTT.

The chain employs TRBV6-1 and TRBJ2-7; TRBD1 aligns across 7 bases. The trim removed 2 bases at V and 2 bases at J, leaving 6 bases unmatched. Germline V gene lookup returns CDR1 MNHNS and CDR2 SASEGT. The CDR3 consists of 15 residues. The CDR3 nucleotides are TGTGCCAGCAGTGAAACGCGACAGGGACCCTACGAGCAGTACTTC. Translation gives CASSETRQGPYEQYF.

This clone was seen just once. The V and J genes are TRBV6-4 and TRBJ2-1; the match to TRBD2 covers 13 bases. The trim removed 2 bases at V and 6 bases at J, leaving 10 bases unmatched. The CDR3 is 18 amino acids. Germline assignment: CDR1 MRHNA and CDR2 SNTAGT. The CDR3, as DNA: TGTGCCAGCAGTGACCGGGAATTACTAGCGGGGGGGCGCAATGAGCAGTTCTTC. Translating gives CASSDRELLAGGRNEQFF.

The rearrangement joins TRBV9 to TRBJ2-1; D might be TRBD2 (6 bases). The CDR3 loop spans 14 amino acids. Germline values: CDR1 SGDLS, CDR2 YYNGEE. V lost 3 bases and J lost 5, with 12 bases in between. The CDR3 reads CASSARRGNNEQFF. DNA of the CDR3: TGTGCCAGCAGCGCCCGTCGGGGGAACAATGAGCAGTTCTTC.

This chain uses TRBV2 with TRBJ2-6; D unclear. The CDR3 loop spans 15 amino acids. The ends were cut back, 6 bases at V and 0 bases at J, with 9 bases in the middle. From germline, CDR1 is SNHLY and CDR2 FYNNEI. This CDR3 is CASREESSGANVLTF. The CDR3 DNA follows: TGTGCCAGCAGAGAGGAGAGCTCTGGGGCCAACGTCCTGACTTTC. The full variable domain, rest sourced from reference TRBV2 and TRBJ2-6, is EPEVTQTPSHQVTQMGQEVILRCVPISNHLYFYWYRQILGQKVEFLVSFYNNEISEKSEIFDDQFSVERPDGSNFTLKIRSTKLEDSAMYFCASREESSGANVLTFGAGSRLTVL.

The chain is built from TRBV6-5 and TRBJ2-7; TRBD1 agrees at 9 bases. The CDR3 has 15 amino acids. Germline V gene sequence: CDR1 MNHEY, CDR2 SVGAGI. The V and J ends lost 8 bases and 2 bases, in that order; junction bases with no gene match: 10. CDR3 sequence reads: CASRPPGQGTYEQYF. Here the CDR3 DNA reads TGTGCCAGCCGCCCACCGGGACAGGGCACCTACGAGCAGTACTTC.

The chain couples TRBV7-6 to TRBJ1-1; the match to TRBD1 covers 9 bases. This CDR3 is 15 amino acids long. V shed 5 bases, J shed 5 bases, and the junction held 9 bases outside the gene matches. Germline V gives CDR1 SGHVS, CDR2 FNYEAQ. The CDR3 nucleotides are TGTGCCAGCAGCGTAACAGGGGGCGGAGGGACTGAAGCTTTCTTT. Its protein product is CASSVTGGGGTEAFF.

The J gene is TRBJ2-5, the V gene TRBV9, with D uncertain. CDR1 SGDLS and CDR2 YYNGEE come from the germline V gene. Trimming took 4 bases from V and 4 from J, leaving 11 bases between them. This CDR3 contains 13 residues. The CDR3 sequence: CASSSSPLETQYF. In nucleotides, the CDR3 is TGTGCCAGCAGCTCCAGTCCCTTAGAGACCCAGTACTTC.